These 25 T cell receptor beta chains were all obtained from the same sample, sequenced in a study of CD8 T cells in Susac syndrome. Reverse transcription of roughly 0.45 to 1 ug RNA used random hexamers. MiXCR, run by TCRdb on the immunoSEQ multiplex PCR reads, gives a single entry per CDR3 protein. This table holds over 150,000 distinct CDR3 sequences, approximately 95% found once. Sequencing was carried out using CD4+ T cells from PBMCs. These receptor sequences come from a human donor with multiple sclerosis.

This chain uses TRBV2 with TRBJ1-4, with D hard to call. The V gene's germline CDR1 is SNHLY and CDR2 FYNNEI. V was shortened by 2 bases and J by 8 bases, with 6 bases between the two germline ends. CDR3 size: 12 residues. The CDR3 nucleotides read TGTGCCAGCAGTGAATTGGGGGAAAAACTGTTTTTT. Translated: CASSELGEKLFF.

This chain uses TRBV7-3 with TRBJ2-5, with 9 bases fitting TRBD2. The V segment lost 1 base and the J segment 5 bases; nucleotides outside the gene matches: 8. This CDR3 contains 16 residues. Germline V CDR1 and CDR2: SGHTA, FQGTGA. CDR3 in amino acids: CASSLMGSGSSETQYF. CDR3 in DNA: TGTGCCAGCAGCTTAATGGGTAGCGGGAGTTCGGAGACCCAGTACTTC. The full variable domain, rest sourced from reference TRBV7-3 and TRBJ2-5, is GAGVSQTPSNKVTEKGKYVELRCDPISGHTALYWYRQSLGQGPEFLIYFQGTGAADDSGLPNDRFFAVRPEGSVSTLKIQRTERGDSAVYLCASSLMGSGSSETQYFGPGTRLLVL.

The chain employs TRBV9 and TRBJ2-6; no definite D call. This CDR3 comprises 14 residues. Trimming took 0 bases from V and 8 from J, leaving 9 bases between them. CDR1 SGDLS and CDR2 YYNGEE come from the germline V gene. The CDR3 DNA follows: TGTGCCAGCAGCGTAGGCCCTATGACCAACGTCCTGACTTTC. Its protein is CASSVGPMTNVLTF.

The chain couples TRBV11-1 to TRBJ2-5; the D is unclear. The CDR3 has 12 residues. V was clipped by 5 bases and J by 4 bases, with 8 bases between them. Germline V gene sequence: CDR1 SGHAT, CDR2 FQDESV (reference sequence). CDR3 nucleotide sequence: TGTGCCAGCAGCCTTGATTCAGAGACCCAGTACTTC. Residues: CASSLDSETQYF.

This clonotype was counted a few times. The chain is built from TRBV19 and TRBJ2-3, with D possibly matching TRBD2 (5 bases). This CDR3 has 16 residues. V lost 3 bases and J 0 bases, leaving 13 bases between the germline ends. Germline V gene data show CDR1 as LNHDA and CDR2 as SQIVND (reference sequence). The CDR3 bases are TGTGCCAGTAGTATGGTGAGCGGAACTAGCACAGATACGCAGTATTTT. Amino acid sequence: CASSMVSGTSTDTQYF.

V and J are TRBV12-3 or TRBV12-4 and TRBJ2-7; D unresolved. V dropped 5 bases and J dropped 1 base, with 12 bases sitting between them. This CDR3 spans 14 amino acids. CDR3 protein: CASSPESESYEQYF. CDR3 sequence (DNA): TGTGCCAGCAGTCCCGAGAGTGAGTCCTACGAGCAGTACTTC.

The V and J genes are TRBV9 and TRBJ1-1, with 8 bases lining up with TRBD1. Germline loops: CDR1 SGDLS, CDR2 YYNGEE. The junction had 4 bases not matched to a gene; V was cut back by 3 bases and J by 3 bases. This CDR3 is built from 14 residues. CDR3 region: CASSAGQGHTEAFF. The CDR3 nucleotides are TGTGCCAGCAGCGCTGGACAGGGTCACACTGAAGCTTTCTTT.

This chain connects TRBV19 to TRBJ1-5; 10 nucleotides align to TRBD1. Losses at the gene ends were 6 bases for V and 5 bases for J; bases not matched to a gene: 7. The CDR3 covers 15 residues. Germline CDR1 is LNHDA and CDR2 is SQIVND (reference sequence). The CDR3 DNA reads TGTGCCAGTAGGGCCGGGACAGGGGTTTATCAGCCCCAGCATTTT. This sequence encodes CASRAGTGVYQPQHF.

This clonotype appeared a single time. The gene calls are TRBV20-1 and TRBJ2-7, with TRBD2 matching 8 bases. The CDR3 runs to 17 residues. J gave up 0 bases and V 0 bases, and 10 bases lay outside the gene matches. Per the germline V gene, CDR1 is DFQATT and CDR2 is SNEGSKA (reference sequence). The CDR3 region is CSARDDAQRESSYEQYF. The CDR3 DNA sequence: TGCAGTGCTAGAGATGACGCTCAGCGGGAGAGCTCCTACGAGCAGTACTTC.

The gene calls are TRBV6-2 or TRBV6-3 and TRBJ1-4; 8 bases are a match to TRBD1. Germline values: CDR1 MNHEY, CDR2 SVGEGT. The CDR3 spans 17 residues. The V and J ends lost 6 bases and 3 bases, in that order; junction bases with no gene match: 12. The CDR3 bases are TGTGCCAGCAGAACCGGGACAGGACTAAACCCTAATGAAAAACTGTTTTTT. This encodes CASRTGTGLNPNEKLFF.

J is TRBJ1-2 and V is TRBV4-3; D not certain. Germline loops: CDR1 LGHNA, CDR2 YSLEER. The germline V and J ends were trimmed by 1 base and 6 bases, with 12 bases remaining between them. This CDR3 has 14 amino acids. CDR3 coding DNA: TGCGCCAGCAGCCAAGTTTCCGGGAGTAATGGCTACACCTTC. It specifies CASSQVSGSNGYTF.

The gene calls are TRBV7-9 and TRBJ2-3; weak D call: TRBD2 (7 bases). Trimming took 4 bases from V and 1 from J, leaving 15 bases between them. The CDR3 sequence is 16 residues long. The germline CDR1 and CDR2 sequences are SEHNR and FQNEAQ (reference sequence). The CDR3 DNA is TGTGCCAGCAGCTCTGGACGGGGGGCCGGCACAGATACGCAGTATTTT. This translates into CASSSGRGAGTDTQYF.

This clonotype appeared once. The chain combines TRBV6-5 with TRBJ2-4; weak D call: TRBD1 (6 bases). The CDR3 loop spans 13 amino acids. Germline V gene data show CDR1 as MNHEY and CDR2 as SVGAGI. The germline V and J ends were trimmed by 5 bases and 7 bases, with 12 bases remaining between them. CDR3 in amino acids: CASSTRGMNIQYF. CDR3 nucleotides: TGTGCCAGCAGTACCAGGGGCATGAACATTCAGTACTTC.

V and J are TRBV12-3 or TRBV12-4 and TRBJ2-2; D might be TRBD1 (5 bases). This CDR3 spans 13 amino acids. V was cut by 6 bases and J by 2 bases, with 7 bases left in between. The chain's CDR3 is CASRTDNTGELFF. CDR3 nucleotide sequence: TGTGCCAGCAGGACAGATAACACCGGGGAGCTGTTTTTT.

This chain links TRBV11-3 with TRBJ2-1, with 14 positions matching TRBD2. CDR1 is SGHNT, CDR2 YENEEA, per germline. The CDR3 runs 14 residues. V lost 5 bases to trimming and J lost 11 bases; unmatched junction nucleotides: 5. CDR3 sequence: CASSKGLAGAQQFF. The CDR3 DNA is TGTGCCAGCAGCAAGGGACTAGCGGGAGCTCAGCAGTTCTTC.

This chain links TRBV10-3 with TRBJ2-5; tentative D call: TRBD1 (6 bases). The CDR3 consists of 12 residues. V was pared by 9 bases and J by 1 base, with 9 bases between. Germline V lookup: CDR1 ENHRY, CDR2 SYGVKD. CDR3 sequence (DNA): TGTGCCATAGGACAGTCCCAAGAGACCCAGTACTTC. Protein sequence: CAIGQSQETQYF.

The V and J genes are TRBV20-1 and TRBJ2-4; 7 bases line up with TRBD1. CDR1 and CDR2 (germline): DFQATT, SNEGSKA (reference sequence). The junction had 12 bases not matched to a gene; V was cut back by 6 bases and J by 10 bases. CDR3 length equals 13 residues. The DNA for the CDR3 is TGCAGTGCGCCCCCCCCGGGACAGAGGATTCAGTACTTC. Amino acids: CSAPPPGQRIQYF.

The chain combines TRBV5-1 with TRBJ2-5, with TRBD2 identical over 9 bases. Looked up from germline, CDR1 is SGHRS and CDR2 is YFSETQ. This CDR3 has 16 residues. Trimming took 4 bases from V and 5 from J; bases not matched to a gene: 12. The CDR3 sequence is CASSPAGGGALETQYF. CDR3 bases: TGCGCCAGCAGCCCGGCTGGCGGGGGGGCTCTGGAGACCCAGTACTTC.

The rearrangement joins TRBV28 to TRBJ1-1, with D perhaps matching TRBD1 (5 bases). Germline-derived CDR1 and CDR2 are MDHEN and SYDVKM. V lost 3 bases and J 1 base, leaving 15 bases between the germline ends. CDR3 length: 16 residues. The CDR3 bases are TGTGCCAGCAGTTTTTCCCAGACAGCTGGGAACACTGAAGCTTTCTTT. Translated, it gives CASSFSQTAGNTEAFF.

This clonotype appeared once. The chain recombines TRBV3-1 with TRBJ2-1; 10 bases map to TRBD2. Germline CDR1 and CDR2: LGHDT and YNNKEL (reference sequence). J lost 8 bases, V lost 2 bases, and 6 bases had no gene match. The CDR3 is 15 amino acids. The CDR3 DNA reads TGTGCCAGCAGCCAATCTAGCGGGAGAGTGGATGAGCAGTTCTTC. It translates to CASSQSSGRVDEQFF.

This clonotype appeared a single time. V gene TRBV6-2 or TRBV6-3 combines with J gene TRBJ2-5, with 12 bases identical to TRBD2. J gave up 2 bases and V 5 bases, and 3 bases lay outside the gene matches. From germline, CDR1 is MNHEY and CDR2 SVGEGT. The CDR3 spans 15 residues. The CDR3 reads CASSQLAGGQETQYF. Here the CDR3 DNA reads TGTGCCAGCAGTCAACTAGCGGGGGGACAAGAGACCCAGTACTTC.

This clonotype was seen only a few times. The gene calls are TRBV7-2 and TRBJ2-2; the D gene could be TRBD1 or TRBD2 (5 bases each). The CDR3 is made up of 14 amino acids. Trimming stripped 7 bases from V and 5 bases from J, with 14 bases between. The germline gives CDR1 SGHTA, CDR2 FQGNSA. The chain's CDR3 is CASTREMRTGELFF. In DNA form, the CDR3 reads TGTGCCAGCACCAGGGAGATGCGGACCGGGGAGCTGTTTTTT.

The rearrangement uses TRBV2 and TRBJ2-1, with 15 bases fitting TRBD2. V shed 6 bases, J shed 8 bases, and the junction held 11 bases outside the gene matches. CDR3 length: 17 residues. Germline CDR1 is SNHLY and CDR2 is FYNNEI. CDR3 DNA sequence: TGTGCCAGCAGCTTCGGGACTAGCGGGAGGAGTACCCATGAGCAGTTCTTC. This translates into CASSFGTSGRSTHEQFF.

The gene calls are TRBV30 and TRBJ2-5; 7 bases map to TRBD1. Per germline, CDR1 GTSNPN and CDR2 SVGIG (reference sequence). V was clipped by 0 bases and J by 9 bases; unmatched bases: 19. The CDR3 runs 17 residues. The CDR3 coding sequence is TGTGCCTGGAGTGTAGGCTCGACCGGACAGGCAAACGAGGCCCAGTACTTC. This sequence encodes CAWSVGSTGQANEAQYF.

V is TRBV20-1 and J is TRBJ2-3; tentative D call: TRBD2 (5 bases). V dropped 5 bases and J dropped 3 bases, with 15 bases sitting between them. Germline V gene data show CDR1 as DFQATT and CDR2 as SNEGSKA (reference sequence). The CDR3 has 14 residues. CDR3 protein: CSAHHPRGTDTQYF. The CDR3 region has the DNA TGCAGTGCTCACCATCCCCGGGGAACAGATACGCAGTATTTT.